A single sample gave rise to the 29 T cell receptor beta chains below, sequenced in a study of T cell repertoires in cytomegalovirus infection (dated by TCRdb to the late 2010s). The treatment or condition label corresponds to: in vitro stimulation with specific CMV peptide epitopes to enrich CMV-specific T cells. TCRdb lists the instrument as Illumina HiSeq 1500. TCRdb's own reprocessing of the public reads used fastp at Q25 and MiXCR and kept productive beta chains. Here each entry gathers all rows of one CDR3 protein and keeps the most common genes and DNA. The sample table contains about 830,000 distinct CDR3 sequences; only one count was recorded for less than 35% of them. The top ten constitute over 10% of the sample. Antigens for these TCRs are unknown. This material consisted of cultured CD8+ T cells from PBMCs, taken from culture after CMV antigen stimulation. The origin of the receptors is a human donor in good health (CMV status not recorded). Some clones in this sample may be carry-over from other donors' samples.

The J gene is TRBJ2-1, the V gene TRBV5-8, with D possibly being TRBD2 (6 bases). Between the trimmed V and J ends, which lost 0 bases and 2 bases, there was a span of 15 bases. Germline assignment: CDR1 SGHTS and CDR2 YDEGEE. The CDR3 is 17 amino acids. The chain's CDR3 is CASSLVTGAETYNEQFF. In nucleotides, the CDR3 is TGTGCCAGCAGCTTGGTCACGGGAGCGGAGACCTACAATGAGCAGTTCTTC.

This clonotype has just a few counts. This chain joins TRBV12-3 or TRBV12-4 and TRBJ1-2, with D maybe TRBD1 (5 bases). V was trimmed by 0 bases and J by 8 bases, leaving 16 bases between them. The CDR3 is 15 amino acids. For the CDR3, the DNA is TGTGCCAGCAGTTTAGCTATCGGGGCCATGGAAGGCTACACCTTC. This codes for CASSLAIGAMEGYTF.

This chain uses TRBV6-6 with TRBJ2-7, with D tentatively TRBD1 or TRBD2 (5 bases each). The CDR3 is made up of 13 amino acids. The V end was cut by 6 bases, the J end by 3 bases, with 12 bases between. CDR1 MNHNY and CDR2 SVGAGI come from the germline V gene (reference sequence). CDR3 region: CASSWDGVYEQYV. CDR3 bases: TGTGCCAGCAGCTGGGACGGCGTCTACGAGCAGTACGTC.

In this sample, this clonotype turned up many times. CDR3 amino acids: CASSRGPGGEAFF. The CDR3 bases are TGTGCCAGCAGCCGGGGGCCGGGGGGCGAAGCTTTCTTT. The chain couples TRBV5-4 to TRBJ1-1, with D perhaps TRBD1 (6 bases). The CDR3 has 13 amino acids. Trimming stripped 4 bases from V and 8 bases from J, with 15 bases between. Germline V gene lookup returns CDR1 SGHNT and CDR2 YYREEE (reference sequence).

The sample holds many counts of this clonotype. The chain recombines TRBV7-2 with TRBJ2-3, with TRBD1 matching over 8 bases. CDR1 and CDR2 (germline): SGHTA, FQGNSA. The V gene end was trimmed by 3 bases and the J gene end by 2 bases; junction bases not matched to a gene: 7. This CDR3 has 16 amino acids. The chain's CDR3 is CASSFRRTGLTDTQYF. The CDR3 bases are TGTGCCAGCAGCTTCCGCCGGACAGGGCTCACAGATACGCAGTATTTT.

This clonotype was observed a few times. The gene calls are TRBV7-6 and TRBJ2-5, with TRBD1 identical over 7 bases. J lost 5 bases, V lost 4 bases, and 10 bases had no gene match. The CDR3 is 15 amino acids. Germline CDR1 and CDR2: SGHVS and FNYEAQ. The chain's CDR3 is CASSYRQGLRETQYF. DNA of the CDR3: TGTGCCAGCAGCTACCGACAGGGTCTTAGGGAGACCCAGTACTTC.

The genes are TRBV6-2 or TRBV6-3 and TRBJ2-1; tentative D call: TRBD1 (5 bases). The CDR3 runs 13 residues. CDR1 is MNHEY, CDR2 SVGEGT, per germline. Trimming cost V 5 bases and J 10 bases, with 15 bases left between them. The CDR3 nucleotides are TGTGCCAGCAGTCACTATAGACAGATCGAGCAGTTCTTC. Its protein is CASSHYRQIEQFF.

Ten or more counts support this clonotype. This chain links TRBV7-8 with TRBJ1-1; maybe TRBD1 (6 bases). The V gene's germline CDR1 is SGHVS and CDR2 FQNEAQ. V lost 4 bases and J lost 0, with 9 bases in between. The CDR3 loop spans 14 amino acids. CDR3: CASSSGHLNTEAFF. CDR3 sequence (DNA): TGTGCCAGCAGCTCGGGACACCTGAACACTGAAGCTTTCTTT.

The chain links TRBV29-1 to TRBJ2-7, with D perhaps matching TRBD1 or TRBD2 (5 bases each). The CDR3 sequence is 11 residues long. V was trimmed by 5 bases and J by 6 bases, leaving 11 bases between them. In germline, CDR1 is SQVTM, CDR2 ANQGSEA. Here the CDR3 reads CSVRVGAEQYV. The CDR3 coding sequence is TGCAGCGTTCGAGTCGGGGCCGAGCAGTACGTC.

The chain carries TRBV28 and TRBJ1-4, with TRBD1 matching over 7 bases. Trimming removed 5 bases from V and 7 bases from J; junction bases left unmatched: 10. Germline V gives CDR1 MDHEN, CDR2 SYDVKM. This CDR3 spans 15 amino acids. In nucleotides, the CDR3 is TGTGCCAGCAGTCACACAGGGGATTGGGGTGAAAAACTGTTTTTT. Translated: CASSHTGDWGEKLFF. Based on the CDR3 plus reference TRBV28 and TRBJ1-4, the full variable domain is DVKVTQSSRYLVKRTGEKVFLECVQDMDHENMFWYRQDPGLGLRLIYFSYDVKMKEKGDIPEGYSVSREKKERFSLILESASTNQTSMYLCASSHTGDWGEKLFFGSGTQLSVL.

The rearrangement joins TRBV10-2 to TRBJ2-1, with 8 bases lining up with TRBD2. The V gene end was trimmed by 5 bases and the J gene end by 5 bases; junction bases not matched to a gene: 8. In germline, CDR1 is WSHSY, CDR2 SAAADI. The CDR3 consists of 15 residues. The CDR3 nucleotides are TGCGCCAGCAGTCACGGGGGGGGCGCTAACAATGAGCAGTTCTTC. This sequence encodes CASSHGGGANNEQFF.

The CDR3 loop reads CSASLTAGGLLETQYF. The CDR3, as DNA: TGCAGTGCTAGCCTTACAGCGGGGGGGCTTTTAGAGACCCAGTACTTC. The chain is built from TRBV20-1 and TRBJ2-5; 10 nucleotides agree with TRBD2. CDR1 DFQATT and CDR2 SNEGSKA come from the germline V gene (reference sequence). There are 16 residues in the CDR3. The junction had 11 bases not matched to a gene; V was cut back by 3 bases and J by 4 bases.

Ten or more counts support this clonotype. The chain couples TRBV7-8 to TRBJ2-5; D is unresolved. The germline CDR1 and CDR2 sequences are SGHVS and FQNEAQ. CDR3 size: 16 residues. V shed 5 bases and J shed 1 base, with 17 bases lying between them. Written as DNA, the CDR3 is TGTGCCAGCAGCCAGCTGACGTCGTATATCCAAGAGACCCAGTACTTC. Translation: CASSQLTSYIQETQYF. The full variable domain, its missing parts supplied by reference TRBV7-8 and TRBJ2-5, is GAGVSQSPRYKVAKRGQDVALRCDPISGHVSLFWYQQALGQGPEFLTYFQNEAQLDKSGLPSDRFFAERPEGSVSTLKIQRTQQEDSAVYLCASSQLTSYIQETQYFGPGTRLLVL.

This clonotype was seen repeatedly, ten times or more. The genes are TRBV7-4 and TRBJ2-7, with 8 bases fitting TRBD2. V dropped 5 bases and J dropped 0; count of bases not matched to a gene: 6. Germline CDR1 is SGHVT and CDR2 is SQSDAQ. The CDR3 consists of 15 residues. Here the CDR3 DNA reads TGTGCCAGCAGCCAAGGGCGGGGGGACTCCTACGAGCAGTACTTC. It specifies CASSQGRGDSYEQYF.

The CDR3 coding sequence is TGTGCCAGCAGCCCCGAGCGGGGGGCAGGACAGCCCCAGCATTTT. This codes for CASSPERGAGQPQHF. This chain uses TRBV7-6 with TRBJ1-5, with D possibly being TRBD1 (6 bases). Deletions cut 5 bases from V and 7 bases from J, with 18 bases between. Germline V gene sequence: CDR1 SGHVS, CDR2 FNYEAQ. The CDR3 is 15 amino acids.

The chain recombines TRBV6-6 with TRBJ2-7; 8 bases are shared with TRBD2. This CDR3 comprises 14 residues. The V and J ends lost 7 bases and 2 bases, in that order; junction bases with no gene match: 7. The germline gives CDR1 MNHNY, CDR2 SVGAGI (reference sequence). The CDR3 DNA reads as TGTGCCAGCAAAGCGGGAGCTTTGCCCTACGAGCAGTACTTC. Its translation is CASKAGALPYEQYF.

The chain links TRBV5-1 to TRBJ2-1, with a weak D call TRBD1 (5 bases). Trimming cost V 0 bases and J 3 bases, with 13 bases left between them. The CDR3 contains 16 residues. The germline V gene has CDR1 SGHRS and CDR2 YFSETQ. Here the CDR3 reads CASSLAQGRLYNEQFF. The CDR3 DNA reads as TGCGCCAGCAGCTTGGCGCAGGGCCGCCTCTACAATGAGCAGTTCTTC.

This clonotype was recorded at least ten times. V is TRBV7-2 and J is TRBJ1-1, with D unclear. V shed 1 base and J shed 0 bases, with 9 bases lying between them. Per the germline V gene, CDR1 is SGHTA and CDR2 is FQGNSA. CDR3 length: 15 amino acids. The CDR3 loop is CASSLDPILNTEAFF. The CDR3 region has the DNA TGTGCCAGCAGCTTAGATCCGATCCTGAACACTGAAGCTTTCTTT. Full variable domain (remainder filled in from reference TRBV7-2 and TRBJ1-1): GAGVSQSPSNKVTEKGKDVELRCDPISGHTALYWYRQSLGQGLEFLIYFQGNSAPDKSGLPSDRFSAERTGGSVSTLTIQRTQQEDSAVYLCASSLDPILNTEAFFGQGTRLTVV.

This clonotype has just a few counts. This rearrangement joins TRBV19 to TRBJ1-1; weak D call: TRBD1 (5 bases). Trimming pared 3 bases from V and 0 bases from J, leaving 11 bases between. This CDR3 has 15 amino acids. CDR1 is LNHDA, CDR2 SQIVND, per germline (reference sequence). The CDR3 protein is CASSITGTLNTEAFF. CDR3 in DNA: TGTGCCAGTAGTATTACCGGGACGCTGAACACTGAAGCTTTCTTT.

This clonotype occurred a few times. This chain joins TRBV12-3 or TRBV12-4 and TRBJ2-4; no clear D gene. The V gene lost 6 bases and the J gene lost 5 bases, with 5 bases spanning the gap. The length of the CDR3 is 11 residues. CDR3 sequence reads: CASSYQNIQYF. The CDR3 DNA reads TGTGCCAGCAGCTATCAAAACATTCAGTACTTC.

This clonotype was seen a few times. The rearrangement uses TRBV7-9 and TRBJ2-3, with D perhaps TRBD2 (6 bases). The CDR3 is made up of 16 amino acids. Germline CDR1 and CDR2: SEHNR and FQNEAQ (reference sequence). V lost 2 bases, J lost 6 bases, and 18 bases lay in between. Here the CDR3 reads CASSLRGGATADTQYF. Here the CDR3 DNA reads TGTGCCAGCAGCTTACGCGGAGGGGCGACTGCGGATACGCAGTATTTT.

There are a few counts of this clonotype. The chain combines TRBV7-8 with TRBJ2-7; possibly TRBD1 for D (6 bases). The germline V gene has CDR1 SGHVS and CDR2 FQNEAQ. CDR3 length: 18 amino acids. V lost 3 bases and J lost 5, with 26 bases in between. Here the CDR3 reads CASSFPERSGALLDEQYF. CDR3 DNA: TGTGCCAGCAGCTTCCCGGAACGGTCAGGGGCCCTCTTGGACGAGCAGTACTTC.

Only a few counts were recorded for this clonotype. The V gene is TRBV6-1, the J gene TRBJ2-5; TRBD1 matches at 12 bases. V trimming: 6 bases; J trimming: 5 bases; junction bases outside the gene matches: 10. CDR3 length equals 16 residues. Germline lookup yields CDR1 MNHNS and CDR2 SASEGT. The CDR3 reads CASSHSGTGGVETQYF. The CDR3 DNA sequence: TGTGCCAGCAGCCATTCCGGGACAGGGGGCGTTGAGACCCAGTACTTC.

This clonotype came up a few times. CDR3 loop: CATLGKEKLFF. In DNA form, the CDR3 reads TGTGCCACCCTGGGGAAAGAAAAACTGTTTTTT. The chain links TRBV2 to TRBJ1-4; D unclear. V lost 10 bases and J lost 8, with 11 bases in between. CDR1 and CDR2 (germline): SNHLY, FYNNEI. CDR3 size: 11 residues. Full variable domain (outside the CDR3, taken from reference TRBV2 and TRBJ1-4): EPEVTQTPSHQVTQMGQEVILRCVPISNHLYFYWYRQILGQKVEFLVSFYNNEISEKSEIFDDQFSVERPDGSNFTLKIRSTKLEDSAMYFCATLGKEKLFFGSGTQLSVL.

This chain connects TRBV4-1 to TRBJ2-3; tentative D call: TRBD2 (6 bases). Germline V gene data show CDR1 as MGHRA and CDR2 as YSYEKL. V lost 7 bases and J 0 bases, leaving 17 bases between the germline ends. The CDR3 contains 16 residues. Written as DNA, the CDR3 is TGCGCCAGCAACCACGCCCTAGCGACTAGCACAGATACGCAGTATTTT. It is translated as CASNHALATSTDTQYF.

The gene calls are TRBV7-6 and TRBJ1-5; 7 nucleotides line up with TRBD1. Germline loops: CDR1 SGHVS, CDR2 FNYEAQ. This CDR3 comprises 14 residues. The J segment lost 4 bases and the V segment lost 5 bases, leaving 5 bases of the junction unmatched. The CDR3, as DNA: TGTGCCAGCAGCGTACAGGGGCCTAATCAGCCCCAGCATTTT. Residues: CASSVQGPNQPQHF.

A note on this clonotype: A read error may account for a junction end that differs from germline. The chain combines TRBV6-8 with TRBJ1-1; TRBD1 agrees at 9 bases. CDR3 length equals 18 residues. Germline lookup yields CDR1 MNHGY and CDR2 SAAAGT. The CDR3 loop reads CANSYLTFGTGRNTEAFF. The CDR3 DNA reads TGTGCCAACAGTTACCTCACCTTCGGGACAGGGAGAAACACTGAAGCTTTCTTT.

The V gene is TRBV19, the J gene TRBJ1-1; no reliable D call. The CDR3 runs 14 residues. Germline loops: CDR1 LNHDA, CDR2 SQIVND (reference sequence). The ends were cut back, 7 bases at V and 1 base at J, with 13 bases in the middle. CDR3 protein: CASKWNNPNTEAFF. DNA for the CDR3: TGTGCCAGTAAGTGGAATAACCCGAACACTGAAGCTTTCTTT.

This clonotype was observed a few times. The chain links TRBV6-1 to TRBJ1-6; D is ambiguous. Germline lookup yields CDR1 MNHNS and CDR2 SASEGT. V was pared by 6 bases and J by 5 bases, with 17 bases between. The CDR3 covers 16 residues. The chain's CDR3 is CASSPGAFSNNSPLHF. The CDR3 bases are TGTGCCAGCAGCCCGGGAGCGTTTTCGAATAATTCACCCCTCCACTTT.